This T cell receptor beta chain was identified during a study of regulatory T cells in long-lasting Graves disease. Study context: Newly diagnosed Graves' patients had taken antithyroid drugs under 3 months.

At least ten counts were recorded for this clonotype. Its matching antigen is unknown. Time point indicated: newly diagnosed GD, antithyroid drugs for less than 3 months. TCR sequences were obtained from RNA taken from PBMCs. Study-wide results and limits: Sharing of public clonotypes was greater in persistent patients (roughly 2,900) than in new patients (roughly 1,000). The TCR repertoire of persistent Graves' patients was less diverse than that of newly diagnosed ones.

According to the study, TCR beta libraries were built with iRepertoire HTBI primers and CDR3-region Arm-PCR. TCRdb redid the calling of the multiplex PCR reads with MiXCR, one entry per CDR3 protein. The sample shows 250,000 to 300,000 distinct CDR3 sequences, approximately 20% of them seen only once. The CDR3 runs to 18 residues. The J segment lost 7 bases and the V segment lost 5 bases, leaving 10 bases of the junction unmatched. The germline V gene encodes CDR1 SGHTA and CDR2 FQGNSA. This same sample was also part of a study on T cells in Graves' hyperthyroidism and ophthalmopathy. That work states: Blood samples included most of the expanded thyroid clonotypes exceeding 0.001.

Source: peripheral blood mononuclear cells (PBMCs), taken at new diagnosis, from a patient treated with antithyroid drugs. The source is a woman aged 30 to 39 with Graves disease. The chain has TRBV7-2 and TRBJ2-2; 16 bases line up with TRBD2. For the CDR3, the DNA is TGTGCCAGCAGCCTCTCTCCGGGACTAGCGGGGGGGGGCGGGGAGCTGTTTTTT. It encodes CASSLSPGLAGGGGELFF.